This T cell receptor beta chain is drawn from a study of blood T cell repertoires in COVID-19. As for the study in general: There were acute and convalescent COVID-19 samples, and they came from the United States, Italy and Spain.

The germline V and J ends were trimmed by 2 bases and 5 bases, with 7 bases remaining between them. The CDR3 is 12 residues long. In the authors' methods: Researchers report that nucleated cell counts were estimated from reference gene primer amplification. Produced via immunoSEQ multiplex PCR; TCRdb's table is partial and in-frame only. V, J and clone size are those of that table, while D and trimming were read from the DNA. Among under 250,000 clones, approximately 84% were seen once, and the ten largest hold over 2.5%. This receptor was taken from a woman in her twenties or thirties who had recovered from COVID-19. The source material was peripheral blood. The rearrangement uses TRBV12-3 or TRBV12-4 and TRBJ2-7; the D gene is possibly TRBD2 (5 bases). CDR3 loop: CASSLSSNEQYF. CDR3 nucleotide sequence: TGTGCCAGCAGTTTATCTAGCAACGAGCAGTACTTC.